The present TCR beta chain was sequenced within a study of post-analysis software for immune sequencing data (dated by TCRdb to between 2014 and 2017). With regard to the full study: The recorded disease courses included relapsing-remitting, secondary progressive and progressive-relapsing multiple sclerosis, and some patients had no subtype annotation. The multiple sclerosis patient repertoires were compared with ten to eleven previously published healthy control repertoires from donors aged roughly 6 to 25 years. A subset of samples was prepared in parallel using single-end sample barcoding, then pooled and co-amplified after Illumina adapter ligation.

The protocol used for the library was PCR. Sequencer: Illumina HiSeq 2500. Unique molecular identifiers were incorporated into TCR beta cDNA libraries to reduce PCR and sequencing biases. Approximately 500,000 cDNA molecules were obtained per 1 to 10 million input T cells, so each molecule approximated one T cell. Patient libraries were prepared and sequenced with the same protocol used for the earlier healthy control dataset. Samples belonging to the same batch were prepared together, multiplexed and sequenced on a shared HiSeq lane. The authors' analysis ran thus. MIGEC handled the raw barcoded reads, throwing out single-read molecular identifier groups before consensus assembly and CDR3 extraction. Clonotype tables were post-analysed with VDJtools, normalizing diversity by down-sampling all datasets to the smallest sample size. In repertoire overlap clustering, CDR3 amino acid sequences, but not nucleotide sequences, were matched to correct batch-related cross-sample contamination. TCRdb handled the public reads itself, with Q25 trimming in fastp and clone calling in MiXCR, and kept productive beta chains. Rows with one shared CDR3 protein collapse into an entry with the most common genes and DNA. TCRdb's processing, not the authors' own work, is the source of the V and J calls. This sample lists 740,000 or so distinct CDR3 sequences; 53% were detected once. The ten biggest clones cover 4.6% of the sample.

TCR beta repertoires were profiled from peripheral blood of about a dozen young patients with multiple sclerosis to demonstrate the VDJtools post-analysis software. The multiple sclerosis patients were children and adolescents between roughly 6 and 16 years of age. The CDR3 holds 15 amino acids from the cysteine to the phenylalanine. Solely the CDR3 DNA is kept, with 45 bases framed from the first base. Trimming takes 6 bases from V and 7 bases from J, and the germline ends sit 21 bases apart. Remarks on this clonotype: It lacks a known antigen. Per-base quality was not reported, and no clone a single base away is much larger than it.

Summary of the overall study and its limitations: Strong co-clustering of samples prepared in the same batch was shown by direct clustering with F measure, prompting a batch-effect correction. Significantly lower normalized Chao1 diversity was found in multiple sclerosis patients than in controls, suggesting substantial peripheral T-cell clonal expansion. The control group was slightly older than the multiple sclerosis patient group. Patients showed significantly higher frequencies than controls for five TRBV segments, among them TRBV5-6, TRBV5-1 and TRBV20-1.

The origin of this receptor is a girl aged 5-17 years with multiple sclerosis. Recombination connected TRBV12-3 or TRBV12-4 to TRBJ1-2; a tentative D match to TRBD1 spans 5 bases. Sequencing was carried out using blood. The nucleotide sequence is TGTGCCAGCAGCCGGACAACGTACGACCATCCTGGCTACACCTTC. This sequence encodes CASSRTTYDHPGYTF.